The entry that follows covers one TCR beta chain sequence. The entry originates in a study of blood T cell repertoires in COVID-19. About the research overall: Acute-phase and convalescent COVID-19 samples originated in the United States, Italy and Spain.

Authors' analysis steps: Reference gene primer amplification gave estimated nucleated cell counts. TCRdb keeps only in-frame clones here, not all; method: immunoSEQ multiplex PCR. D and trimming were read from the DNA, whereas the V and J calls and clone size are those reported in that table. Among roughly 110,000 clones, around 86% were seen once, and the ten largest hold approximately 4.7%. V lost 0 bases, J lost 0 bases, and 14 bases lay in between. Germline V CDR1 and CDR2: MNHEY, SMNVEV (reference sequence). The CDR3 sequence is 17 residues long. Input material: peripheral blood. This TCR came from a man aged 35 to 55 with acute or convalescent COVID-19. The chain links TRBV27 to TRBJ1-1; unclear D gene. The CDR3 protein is CASSLSLGRTMNTEAFF. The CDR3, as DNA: TGTGCCAGCAGTTTATCGTTGGGGAGAACGATGAACACTGAAGCTTTCTTT.